This T cell receptor (beta chain) was recorded in a study of graft-versus-host responses after intestinal transplantation. With respect to this clone: Antigen: not known.

Assay used: immunoSEQ multiplex PCR; TCRdb lists only in-frame clones, some missing. Among some 84,000 clones listed, 82% were seen once. With 0 bases removed from V and 4 bases from J, the gap between germline ends came to 10 bases. Germline loops: CDR1 SGHRS, CDR2 YFSETQ. The CDR3 is made up of 14 amino acids. The V call is TRBV5-1, the J call TRBJ2-5, with TRBD2 as a possible D gene (5 bases). The sequencing used unstimulated CD4+ T cells sorted from spleen or lymph node cells, collected before intestinal transplant. The clonotype was recovered from a human donor who received an intestinal transplant. The CDR3 spells CASSLGASSETQYF. DNA for the CDR3: TGCGCCAGCAGCTTGGGGGCTAGCTCAGAGACCCAGTACTTC. Full variable domain (missing parts from reference TRBV5-1 and TRBJ2-5): KAGVTQTPRYLIKTRGQQVTLSCSPISGHRSVSWYQQTPGQGLQFLFEYFSETQRNKGNFPGRFSGRQFSNSRSEMNVSTLELGDSALYLCASSLGASSETQYFGPGTRLLVL.